The 22 T cell receptor beta chains in this list originate from one sample, sequenced in a study of T cells of healthy individuals. TCRdb reprocessed the 5' RACE reads with MiXCR, giving one entry per CDR3 protein. The sample shows 95,000 to 100,000 distinct CDR3 sequences, roughly 18% of them seen only once. The receptors here all came from a human donor in good health.

The chain joins TRBV20-1 to TRBJ2-4; D unclear. The length of the CDR3 is 11 residues. Germline V gives CDR1 DFQATT, CDR2 SNEGSKA (reference sequence). The V end was cut by 3 bases, the J end by 5 bases, with 5 bases between. The CDR3 coding sequence is TGCAGTGCTAGTATTCAAAACATTCAGTACTTC. It translates to CSASIQNIQYF.

In regard to this clonotype: This clone may be a read error of a much larger clone one base away. The V gene is TRBV18, the J gene TRBJ2-7; 7 nucleotides align to TRBD1. CDR1 is KGHSH, CDR2 LQKENI, per germline. The CDR3 contains 13 residues. The CDR3 sequence: CVSSPDRAHEQYF. Written as DNA, the CDR3 is TGTGTCAGCTCACCAGACAGGGCCCACGAGCAGTACTTC.

This clonotype was detected ten times or more. The chain is built from TRBV4-1 and TRBJ1-6; 7 bases are shared with TRBD1. The CDR3 has 14 residues. With 0 bases clipped from V and 14 bases from J, the junction kept 7 bases outside the gene matches. Looked up from germline, CDR1 is MGHRA and CDR2 is YSYEKL. The CDR3 nucleotides read TGCGCCAGCAGCCAAGATCGGATGACAGGGACCCTCCACTTT. Protein sequence: CASSQDRMTGTLHF.

The chain joins TRBV15 to TRBJ1-1; TRBD1 might be the D (6 bases). Trimming stripped 5 bases from V and 1 base from J, with 20 bases between. The CDR3 sequence is 17 residues long. Germline CDR1 is LNHNV and CDR2 is YYDKDF (reference sequence). CDR3 protein: CATSSALGGQRNTEAFF. Here the CDR3 DNA reads TGTGCCACCAGCTCTGCACTAGGGGGGCAGAGGAACACTGAAGCTTTCTTT.

This clonotype was seen repeatedly, ten times or more. The chain has TRBV6-5 and TRBJ1-2; D is perhaps TRBD1 (6 bases). The CDR3 has 14 amino acids. Germline V CDR1 and CDR2: MNHEY, SVGAGI. Between the trimmed V and J ends, which lost 0 bases and 3 bases, there was a span of 8 bases. Here the CDR3 DNA reads TGTGCCAGCAGTTACTCCGGACAGCACTATGGCTACACCTTC. This sequence encodes CASSYSGQHYGYTF.

This clonotype was seen more than once but under ten times. The rearrangement joins TRBV20-1 to TRBJ1-4; no firm D call. Trimming took off 3 bases at V and 6 bases at J, with 11 bases between the two ends. Per the germline V gene, CDR1 is DFQATT and CDR2 is SNEGSKA (reference sequence). This CDR3 is 13 amino acids long. CDR3 DNA: TGCAGTGCTAGTGGGGTTTCTTATGAAAAACTGTTTTTT. Amino acid sequence: CSASGVSYEKLFF.

This clonotype came up many times. The chain combines TRBV6-2 or TRBV6-3 with TRBJ2-5, with D maybe TRBD2 (5 bases). CDR3 length: 15 residues. V was shortened by 6 bases and J by 0 bases, with 14 bases between the two germline ends. Germline loops: CDR1 MNHEY, CDR2 SVGEGT. The CDR3 bases are TGTGCCAGCAGCCCCGGTAGAGGGTACCAAGAGACCCAGTACTTC. This gives the protein CASSPGRGYQETQYF.

This clonotype was observed a few times. This chain links TRBV4-1 with TRBJ1-4; D unclear. The germline gives CDR1 MGHRA, CDR2 YSYEKL. CDR3 size: 15 residues. V was trimmed by 0 bases and J by 7 bases, leaving 12 bases between them. CDR3 in DNA: TGCGCCAGCAGCCAAGATTATCGTCAGATTGAAAAACTGTTTTTT. Translation: CASSQDYRQIEKLFF.

This clonotype has only a few counts. This sequence joins TRBV20-1 and TRBJ2-3, with D hard to call. Germline CDR1 and CDR2: DFQATT and SNEGSKA (reference sequence). Between the trimmed V and J ends, which lost 0 bases and 0 bases, there was a span of 7 bases. The CDR3 contains 14 residues. In DNA form, the CDR3 reads TGCAGTGCTAGAGATCTCATTAGCACAGATACGCAGTATTTT. Translating it yields CSARDLISTDTQYF.

This chain links TRBV10-3 with TRBJ2-7, with a possible D match to TRBD2 (5 bases). The CDR3 loop spans 14 amino acids. CDR1 and CDR2 (germline): ENHRY, SYGVKD. V lost 7 bases and J lost 1, with 14 bases in between. The DNA of the CDR3 is TGTGCCATCACCAGTACTAGGTCGTCCTACGAGCAGTACTTC. This translates into CAITSTRSSYEQYF.

This clonotype was seen repeatedly, ten times or more. The rearrangement joins TRBV7-9 to TRBJ2-3; the D gene is possibly TRBD1 (6 bases). V dropped 5 bases and J dropped 1 base, with 13 bases sitting between them. The germline V gene has CDR1 SEHNR and CDR2 FQNEAQ (reference sequence). CDR3 length: 15 residues. The CDR3 DNA sequence: TGTGCCAGCAGCCCACCGGGACAAGGCACAGATACGCAGTATTTT. Its protein is CASSPPGQGTDTQYF.

This clonotype has at least ten counts. The chain is built from TRBV29-1 and TRBJ2-1; 7 bases are shared with TRBD2. Germline assignment: CDR1 SQVTM and CDR2 ANQGSEA. This CDR3 has 14 residues. With V trimmed by 6 bases and J by 4 bases, 9 bases remained unmatched. CDR3 DNA: TGCAGCGTAGGAAGCCAGCGGGGTTACAATGAGCAGTTCTTC. The encoded protein is CSVGSQRGYNEQFF.

J is TRBJ2-7 and V is TRBV7-9; D perhaps matches TRBD1 (6 bases). Germline CDR1 is SEHNR and CDR2 is FQNEAQ (reference sequence). Between the trimmed V and J ends, which lost 5 bases and 2 bases, there was a span of 10 bases. This CDR3 has 13 residues. The CDR3, as DNA: TGTGCCAGCAGCCCCCGGACAGCCTACGAGCAGTACTTC. The encoded protein is CASSPRTAYEQYF.

The chain joins TRBV9 to TRBJ2-5; 8 nucleotides align to TRBD1. The trim removed 4 bases at V and 2 bases at J, leaving 7 bases unmatched. The V gene's germline CDR1 is SGDLS and CDR2 YYNGEE. The CDR3 is 15 residues long. Here the CDR3 DNA reads TGTGCCAGCAGCCTGGGGACAGGACCTCAAGAGACCCAGTACTTC. It translates to CASSLGTGPQETQYF.

This clonotype was counted at least ten times. The chain employs TRBV12-3 or TRBV12-4 and TRBJ1-2; 10 nucleotides align to TRBD1. Germline trimming cut 5 bases from V and 2 bases from J; bases unmatched to any gene: 5. This CDR3 comprises 15 residues. CDR3 loop: CASSAWTGGNYGYTF. Here the CDR3 DNA reads TGTGCCAGCAGTGCTTGGACAGGGGGGAACTATGGCTACACCTTC.

A few counts support this clonotype. This chain connects TRBV7-3 to TRBJ1-5; D remains unclear. Germline V gene sequence: CDR1 SGHTA, CDR2 FQGTGA. CDR3 length: 13 residues. Deletions cut 4 bases from V and 4 bases from J, with 8 bases between. CDR3 in DNA: TGTGCCAGCAGCTACGGCCAAAATCAGCCCCAGCATTTT. Translating gives CASSYGQNQPQHF.

This clonotype was picked up many times. The V call is TRBV10-3, the J call TRBJ2-7; 7 bases match TRBD1. V lost 11 bases, J lost 6 bases, and 7 bases stayed unmatched. Germline assignment: CDR1 ENHRY and CDR2 SYGVKD. CDR3 length equals 11 residues. CDR3 in amino acids: CAGQTGIEQYF. CDR3 DNA sequence: TGTGCCGGACAGACAGGGATCGAGCAGTACTTC.

This clonotype was counted many times. J is TRBJ2-3 and V is TRBV12-3 or TRBV12-4; 12 nucleotides match TRBD2. The CDR3 consists of 19 residues. V gave up 4 bases and J gave up 4 bases; unmatched junction bases: 15. CDR3 bases: TGTGCCAGCAGTTCGTGGCTAGCGGGGGGGAACGCACGGGCAGATACGCAGTATTTT. Translated: CASSSWLAGGNARADTQYF.

V and J are TRBV20-1 and TRBJ2-7; possible D gene TRBD1, 5 bases. This CDR3 spans 12 amino acids. Germline assignment: CDR1 DFQATT and CDR2 SNEGSKA (reference sequence). Trimming left V 5 bases short and J 2 bases short, with 10 bases between. Written as DNA, the CDR3 is TGCAGTGCTTTTACAGGTCCCTACGAGCAGTACTTC. It yields the protein CSAFTGPYEQYF.

This clonotype was found many times. This rearrangement joins TRBV5-1 to TRBJ1-6; TRBD1 is a possible D gene (5 bases). CDR3 size: 14 residues. V lost 3 bases to trimming and J lost 6 bases, with 10 bases between them. Germline CDR1 SGHRS, CDR2 YFSETQ. The CDR3 protein is CASSSREPNSPLHF. CDR3 DNA sequence: TGCGCCAGCAGCTCCAGGGAGCCTAATTCACCCCTCCACTTT.

V and J are TRBV4-3 and TRBJ1-1; no clear D. The CDR3 runs to 16 residues. V shed 0 bases and J shed 1 base, with 12 bases lying between them. CDR1 and CDR2 (germline): LGHNA, YSLEER. The CDR3 sequence: CASSQELGGSNTEAFF. CDR3 coding DNA: TGCGCCAGCAGCCAAGAACTTGGAGGGTCGAACACTGAAGCTTTCTTT.

This clonotype has a handful of counts. This sequence joins TRBV6-5 and TRBJ2-5; D is uncertain. Trimming stripped 2 bases from V and 0 bases from J, with 13 bases between. The CDR3 sequence is 16 residues long. Germline V gene sequence: CDR1 MNHEY, CDR2 SVGAGI. The CDR3 bases are TGTGCCAGCAGTTACACCGGAGTGGGGTACCAAGAGACCCAGTACTTC. The encoded protein is CASSYTGVGYQETQYF.